The clone carrying this TCR beta chain turned up a few times. This entry comes from a study of T-cell reconstitution after alpha-beta-depleted transplantation in children. Unique molecular identifiers were incorporated when the TCRbeta library was constructed. TCRdb reanalysed the PCR reads using MiXCR and keeps one entry per CDR3 protein. The table lists roughly 400,000 distinct CDR3 sequences, over 20% of them singletons. Germline values: CDR1 DFQATT, CDR2 SNEGSKA (reference sequence). The V segment lost 6 bases and the J segment 5 bases; nucleotides outside the gene matches: 5. This CDR3 comprises 14 residues.

Source: PBMCs from the stem cell graft donor, taken from the stem cell graft. The TCR sequence derives from a human donor who donated a stem cell graft to a child with acute myeloid leukemia. The chain combines TRBV20-1 with TRBJ2-1; TRBD2 matches 12 bases. The CDR3 loop is CSARTSGNHNEQFF. As DNA, the CDR3 is TGCAGTGCGAGGACTAGCGGGAATCACAATGAGCAGTTCTTC.